This TCR beta chain was recovered during a study of blood T cell repertoires in COVID-19. Study-level information: The United States, Italy and Spain supplied acute and convalescent COVID-19 samples. Sources were T cells, B-cell-depleted T cells, or PBMCs; the material itself was cDNA or gDNA.

Profiled with immunoSEQ multiplex PCR; TCRdb holds only in-frame clones, not every one. The repertoire holds roughly 190,000 clones, with roughly 87% as singletons. Participant ages covered roughly 18 to 89 years across 24 US areas. The CDR3 has 14 residues. V was trimmed by 1 base and J by 5 bases, leaving 12 bases between them. In germline, CDR1 is SGDLS, CDR2 YYNGEE. The source of this sequence is a woman aged 25 to 39 who had recovered from COVID-19. The sample consisted of PBMCs or T cells enriched from blood (not recorded which). This chain connects TRBV9 to TRBJ1-1; no firm D call. CDR3 sequence: CASSVSSAGTEAFF. CDR3 in DNA: TGTGCCAGCAGCGTATCTAGCGCGGGGACTGAAGCTTTCTTT.